This T cell receptor (beta chain) emerged from a study of sequential checkpoint blockade in melanoma. Trimming cost V 4 bases and J 6 bases; bases outside gene matches: 18. CDR1 is SGDLS, CDR2 YYNGEE, per germline. The CDR3 totals 18 residues. Libraries were prepared by immunoSEQ multiplex PCR; TCRdb keeps only in-frame clonotypes and omits some of them. The repertoire consists of fewer than 20,000 clones, with roughly 71% occurring once and the leading ten covering more than 20%. The treatment was: randomized to nivolumab then ipilimumab (arm A) or the reverse (arm B). The sequencing used CD8+ T cells sorted from blood (inferred from file names), collected from a patient given nivolumab and ipilimumab in sequence. The TCR sequence derives from a human donor with melanoma. The V call is TRBV9, the J call TRBJ2-2, with 7 nucleotides matching TRBD2. CDR3 DNA: TGTGCCAGCAGCCAGTCTCAGACTAGCTCCGGGTTGGCCGGGGAGCTGTTTTTT. Protein: CASSQSQTSSGLAGELFF.